A single sample gave rise to the 21 T cell receptor beta chains below, sequenced in a study of blood T cell repertoires in COVID-19 (TCRdb year 2020). The method was the immunoSEQ multiplex PCR assay. As stored in TCRdb, this immuneACCESS dataset retains in-frame rearrangements with V and J assigned. A fraction of the clones does not appear; measured against another copy, unresolved V genes explain less than half of the discrepancy, and the remainder lacks a known reason. The sample table records roughly 250,000 clones; approximately 85% of these occur just once. The top ten constitute 4.7% of the sample. The sequencing input was peripheral blood. Receptor source: a woman between 70 and 85 years old with acute or convalescent COVID-19.

This clone was counted between two and nine times. Different DNA sequences within this sample yield the same CDR3. The genes are TRBV6-1 and TRBJ1-3; 8 bases align to TRBD1. Germline CDR1 and CDR2: MNHNS and SASEGT. This CDR3 contains 15 residues. The J segment lost 2 bases and the V segment lost 0 bases, leaving 0 bases of the junction unmatched. As DNA, the CDR3 is TGTGCCAGCAGTGAAGCGGACAGGGCTGGAAACACCATATATTTT. Translation gives CASSEADRAGNTIYF.

The chain joins TRBV9 to TRBJ2-2; 7 bases fit TRBD1. The CDR3 consists of 14 residues. The germline V gene has CDR1 SGDLS and CDR2 YYNGEE. Trimming took 3 bases from V and 5 from J; bases not matched to a gene: 4. CDR3 region: CASSAGQATGELFF. Here the CDR3 DNA reads TGTGCCAGCAGCGCCGGACAGGCGACCGGGGAGCTGTTTTTT.

V usage is TRBV19 and J usage is TRBJ1-2; 8 bases map to TRBD1. CDR3 length: 17 residues. The V and J ends lost 3 bases and 6 bases, in that order; junction bases with no gene match: 15. Germline V gene data show CDR1 as LNHDA and CDR2 as SQIVND (reference sequence). The CDR3 reads CASSIIPGGNFPHGYTF. CDR3 coding DNA: TGTGCCAGTAGTATCATTCCAGGGGGCAACTTCCCCCATGGCTACACCTTC.

This chain connects TRBV5-6 to TRBJ1-1; TRBD1 agrees at 8 bases. The CDR3 is made up of 13 amino acids. CDR1 and CDR2 from the germline V gene are SGHDT and YYEEEE. The trim removed 4 bases at V and 7 bases at J, leaving 6 bases unmatched. CDR3 nucleotide sequence: TGTGCCAGCAGCCGGACAGGGTTTAATGAAGCTTTCTTT. Translation: CASSRTGFNEAFF.

The rearrangement joins TRBV11-2 to TRBJ1-1, with no clear D. This CDR3 is 13 amino acids long. CDR1 and CDR2 from the germline V gene are SGHAT and FQNNGV. Trimming left V 5 bases short and J 7 bases short, with 14 bases between. CDR3: CASSPRPSGEAFF. In DNA, the CDR3 is TGTGCCAGCAGCCCGAGGCCTTCGGGTGAAGCTTTCTTT.

The gene calls are TRBV6-6 and TRBJ1-5; 8 bases agree with TRBD1. With 6 bases clipped from V and 3 bases from J, the junction kept 7 bases outside the gene matches. The CDR3 is 15 amino acids. Germline loops: CDR1 MNHNY, CDR2 SVGAGI (reference sequence). The CDR3 coding sequence is TGTGCCAGCAGAGGACAGGGTGCCAACAATCAGCCCCAGCATTTT. Amino acid sequence: CASRGQGANNQPQHF.

This clone was counted only a few times. This chain joins TRBV6-5 and TRBJ2-3; tentatively, D is TRBD1 (5 bases). CDR1 is MNHEY, CDR2 SVGAGI, per germline. Trimming removed 4 bases at V and 2 bases at J, with 13 bases between. The CDR3 sequence is 15 residues long. CDR3 nucleotides: TGTGCCAGCAGTTCTCAGGGCCTCCCCACAGATACGCAGTATTTT. Translated, it gives CASSSQGLPTDTQYF.

V is TRBV9 and J is TRBJ1-3, with 8 bases lining up with TRBD1. The V gene end was trimmed by 3 bases and the J gene end by 0 bases; junction bases not matched to a gene: 8. Per germline, CDR1 SGDLS and CDR2 YYNGEE. CDR3 size: 17 residues. The CDR3 DNA follows: TGTGCCAGCAGCGCTCAGGTCCAGGGGGCCTCTGGAAACACCATATATTTT. Residues: CASSAQVQGASGNTIYF. Full variable domain (rest looked up from reference TRBV9 and TRBJ1-3): DSGVTQTPKHLITATGQRVTLRCSPRSGDLSVYWYQQSLDQGLQFLIQYYNGEERAKGNILERFSAQQFPDLHSELNLSSLELGDSALYFCASSAQVQGASGNTIYFGEGSWLTVV.

The rearrangement links TRBV7-9 to TRBJ2-3, with 9 bases aligning to TRBD2. V lost 5 bases, J lost 2 bases, and 11 bases stayed unmatched. Looked up from germline, CDR1 is SEHNR and CDR2 is FQNEAQ (reference sequence). CDR3 length: 17 residues. The CDR3 DNA is TGTGCCAGCAGCCCCTGGGAAGCTAGCGGGGTCACAGATACGCAGTATTTT. Its translation: CASSPWEASGVTDTQYF.

The V call is TRBV5-6, the J call TRBJ2-7; 12 bases agree with TRBD1. Trimming removed 4 bases from V and 5 bases from J; junction bases left unmatched: 7. The CDR3 runs 15 residues. Germline V gives CDR1 SGHDT, CDR2 YYEEEE. CDR3 amino acids: CASSPPGQGADEQYF. In DNA form, the CDR3 reads TGTGCCAGCAGCCCTCCGGGACAGGGGGCCGACGAGCAGTACTTC.

At least ten counts were recorded for this clone. The genes are TRBV28 and TRBJ1-2; 7 bases map to TRBD1. CDR1 and CDR2 (germline): MDHEN, SYDVKM. The CDR3 sequence is 12 residues long. Germline trimming cut 6 bases from V and 8 bases from J; bases unmatched to any gene: 6. The CDR3 coding sequence is TGTGCCAGCAGAGCTACAGGGGTAGGCTACACCTTC. Translating it yields CASRATGVGYTF.

The gene calls are TRBV6-6 and TRBJ1-5; 8 nucleotides line up with TRBD1. The CDR3 is 13 amino acids. Per germline, CDR1 MNHNY and CDR2 SVGAGI (reference sequence). V trimming: 5 bases; J trimming: 7 bases; junction bases outside the gene matches: 4. CDR3 nucleotide sequence: TGTGCCAGCAGTCTCGACAGGGGCCAGCCCCAGCATTTT. Amino acid sequence: CASSLDRGQPQHF.

J is TRBJ1-4 and V is TRBV28; a weak D match, TRBD1 (5 bases). Germline V CDR1 and CDR2: MDHEN, SYDVKM. The CDR3 totals 15 residues. Trimming stripped 7 bases from V and 5 bases from J, with 17 bases between. CDR3 region: CASIGAAHGNEKLFF. CDR3 coding DNA: TGTGCCAGCATAGGGGCAGCTCATGGGAATGAAAAACTGTTTTTT.

The chain has TRBV28 and TRBJ1-5; D gene unclear. The CDR3 contains 12 residues. CDR1 and CDR2 (germline): MDHEN, SYDVKM. Deletions cut 5 bases from V and 2 bases from J, with 4 bases between. This CDR3 reads CASSQGNQPQHF. CDR3 coding DNA: TGTGCCAGCAGTCAGGGCAATCAGCCCCAGCATTTT.

The gene calls are TRBV5-4 and TRBJ2-7, with D unresolved. Germline CDR1 and CDR2: SGHNT and YYREEE (reference sequence). The CDR3 sequence is 13 residues long. V lost 3 bases and J lost 1, with 8 bases in between. The CDR3 spells CASSSGSSYEQYF. The CDR3 DNA reads TGTGCCAGCAGCTCGGGTAGTTCCTACGAGCAGTACTTC.

Comment on this clone: One end of the junction is discordant with germline, which a read error may explain. The chain links TRBV20-1 to TRBJ1-5; tentative D call: TRBD1 (5 bases). This CDR3 is built from 11 residues. Germline CDR1 reads DFQATT; CDR2 reads SNEGSKA (reference sequence). As DNA, the CDR3 is TGTGTTCCCCAGGGAAATCAGCCCCAGCATTTT. Amino acids: CVPQGNQPQHF.

The chain employs TRBV7-6 and TRBJ2-1; 9 positions match TRBD1. The CDR3 has 15 residues. V trimming: 3 bases; J trimming: 4 bases; junction bases outside the gene matches: 4. CDR1 SGHVS and CDR2 FNYEAQ come from the germline V gene. The CDR3 loop reads CASSLGQGPYNEQFF. In DNA form, the CDR3 reads TGTGCCAGCAGCTTGGGACAGGGCCCTTACAATGAGCAGTTCTTC.

The J gene is TRBJ2-3, the V gene TRBV7-2; TRBD2 matches at 8 bases. The germline V gene encodes CDR1 SGHTA and CDR2 FQGNSA. V was pared by 5 bases and J by 4 bases, with 8 bases of the junction left unmatched. This CDR3 spans 15 amino acids. The CDR3 DNA follows: TGTGCCAGCAGCGGACTTAGCGGGGTGTCAGATACGCAGTATTTT. Its translation: CASSGLSGVSDTQYF.

The genes are TRBV24-1 and TRBJ2-3, with 7 bases matching TRBD1. There are 16 residues in the CDR3. Losses at the gene ends were 4 bases for V and 0 bases for J; bases not matched to a gene: 6. From germline, CDR1 is KGHDR and CDR2 SFDVKD. The CDR3 sequence: CATSESRDSSTDTQYF. The CDR3 DNA reads as TGTGCCACCAGTGAATCCCGGGACAGCAGCACAGATACGCAGTATTTT.

The gene calls are TRBV4-1 and TRBJ1-3; 9 positions match TRBD1. The J segment lost 4 bases and the V segment lost 2 bases, leaving 15 bases of the junction unmatched. The CDR3 runs to 19 residues. Germline assignment: CDR1 MGHRA and CDR2 YSYEKL. The CDR3 DNA follows: TGCGCCAGCAGCCAATATACCGGGACAGGGAACGGCTACGGAAACACCATATATTTT. Translated: CASSQYTGTGNGYGNTIYF.

The chain recombines TRBV3-1 (or the pseudogene TRBV3-2) with TRBJ1-3; 9 bases fit TRBD1. V lost 5 bases, J lost 4 bases, and 6 bases stayed unmatched. Germline values: CDR1 LGHDT, CDR2 YNNKEL (reference sequence). The CDR3 covers 15 residues. The CDR3 is CASSDTGGAGNTIYF. CDR3 in DNA: TGTGCCAGCAGCGATACAGGGGGCGCGGGAAACACCATATATTTT.